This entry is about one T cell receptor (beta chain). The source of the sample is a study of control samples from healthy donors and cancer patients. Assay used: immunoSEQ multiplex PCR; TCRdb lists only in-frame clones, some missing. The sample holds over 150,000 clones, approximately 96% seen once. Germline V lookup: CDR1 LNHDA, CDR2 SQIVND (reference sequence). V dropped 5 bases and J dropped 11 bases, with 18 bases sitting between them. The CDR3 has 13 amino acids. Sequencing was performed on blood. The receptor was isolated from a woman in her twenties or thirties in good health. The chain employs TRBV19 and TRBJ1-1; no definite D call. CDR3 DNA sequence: TGTGCCAGTAGTTCCCGTCCGGAGAGGGAGGCTTTCTTT. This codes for CASSSRPEREAFF. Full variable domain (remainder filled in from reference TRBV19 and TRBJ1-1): DGGITQSPKYLFRKEGQNVTLSCEQNLNHDAMYWYRQDPGQGLRLIYYSQIVNDFQKGDIAEGYSVSREKKESFPLTVTSAQKNPTAFYLCASSSRPEREAFFGQGTRLTVV.